Each of the 13 T cell receptor beta chains below was sequenced from the same sample in a study of molecular identifiers for immune sequencing clone quantification. Using its own MiXCR run on the PCR reads, TCRdb lists one record per CDR3 protein. The data hold 85,000 to 100,000 distinct CDR3 sequences, with 20% to 25% observed a single time. The sequencing input was naive CD8+ T cells from blood, with Jurkat cell RNA spiked in. Indicated subset: FACS-sorted CD8+CD4-CCR7+CD45RA+ naive T cells. These receptors originate from a human donor in good health. Some libraries in this study had Jurkat cell RNA spiked in.

This clonotype has ten or more counts. This chain uses TRBV4-3 with TRBJ2-1, with TRBD1 as a possible D gene (5 bases). From germline, CDR1 is LGHNA and CDR2 YSLEER. Trimming shortened V by 0 bases and J by 4 bases, and 19 bases separated the two germline ends. The CDR3 contains 18 residues. This CDR3 reads CASSQDAGPGHLYNEQFF. The CDR3 bases are TGCGCCAGCAGCCAAGATGCCGGCCCAGGGCACCTTTACAATGAGCAGTTCTTC.

This clonotype showed up many times. The chain couples TRBV7-6 to TRBJ2-7, with a weak D call TRBD2 (5 bases). Germline CDR1 SGHVS, CDR2 FNYEAQ. There are 13 residues in the CDR3. Trimming took off 5 bases at V and 5 bases at J, with 13 bases between the two ends. The CDR3 here is CASSPPRAHEQYF. The CDR3 nucleotides are TGTGCCAGCAGCCCGCCGAGGGCCCACGAGCAGTACTTC.

Concerning this clonotype itself: A much larger clone lies a single base off, so this may be a read error. The rearrangement uses TRBV6-2 or TRBV6-3 and TRBJ2-7, with D possibly being TRBD1 (5 bases). CDR3 length: 13 residues. V shed 11 bases and J shed 0 bases, with 14 bases lying between them. In germline, CDR1 is MNHEY, CDR2 SVGEGT. For the CDR3, the DNA is TGTGCCTGCGTGTCCGACAGCTCCTACGAGCAGTACTTC. Translation gives CACVSDSSYEQYF.

This clonotype was found many times. This chain joins TRBV12-3 or TRBV12-4 and TRBJ2-1; 8 nucleotides align to TRBD1. The CDR3 spans 13 residues. V gave up 8 bases and J gave up 8 bases; unmatched junction bases: 8. CDR3 DNA: TGTGCCAGCGGGGCAGGGGGCGTCTATGAGCAGTTCTTC. This codes for CASGAGGVYEQFF.

The table lists this clonotype with many counts. This chain uses TRBV20-1 with TRBJ1-2, with TRBD1 as a possible D gene (5 bases). Looked up from germline, CDR1 is DFQATT and CDR2 is SNEGSKA (reference sequence). This CDR3 comprises 13 residues. V lost 5 bases, J lost 0 bases, and 10 bases lay in between. In DNA, the CDR3 is TGCAGTGCTCACGAGGACACTAACTATGGCTACACCTTC. Translation: CSAHEDTNYGYTF.

In its sample, this clonotype was seen many times. The genes are TRBV3-1 and TRBJ1-2; 8 nucleotides match TRBD1. The V segment lost 0 bases and the J segment 0 bases; nucleotides outside the gene matches: 0. The CDR3 has 15 residues. Looked up from germline, CDR1 is LGHDT and CDR2 is YNNKEL (reference sequence). CDR3 bases: TGTGCCAGCAGCCAAGAGGACAGGGCTAACTATGGCTACACCTTC. Its protein product is CASSQEDRANYGYTF.

This clonotype was observed a handful of times. The chain joins TRBV6-1 to TRBJ2-5, with D perhaps assigned TRBD1 or TRBD2 (6 bases each). Trimming pared 2 bases from V and 3 bases from J, leaving 16 bases between. The CDR3 is 16 residues long. CDR1 and CDR2 (germline): MNHNS, SASEGT. The chain's CDR3 is CASSERRDIRKETQYF. CDR3 DNA sequence: TGTGCCAGCAGTGAACGGCGGGACATTCGTAAAGAGACCCAGTACTTC.

This clonotype was counted at least ten times. This chain connects TRBV5-1 to TRBJ2-7; no definite D call. Germline loops: CDR1 SGHRS, CDR2 YFSETQ. This CDR3 has 13 residues. With 3 bases removed from V and 3 bases from J, the gap between germline ends came to 10 bases. The CDR3 nucleotides are TGCGCCAGCAGCTGGTCTGACGACTACGAGCAGTACTTC. It is translated as CASSWSDDYEQYF.

This rearrangement joins TRBV6-5 to TRBJ1-2; D is possibly TRBD1 (6 bases). The CDR3 spans 17 residues. Germline loops: CDR1 MNHEY, CDR2 SVGAGI. V lost 0 bases and J lost 7, with 21 bases in between. CDR3 sequence reads: CASSYSKGQIILGGYTF. CDR3 in DNA: TGTGCCAGCAGTTACTCGAAGGGACAAATAATACTTGGTGGCTACACCTTC.

On this clonotype: A much larger clone differs from this one at a single base, so this may be a read error. V usage is TRBV12-3 or TRBV12-4 and J usage is TRBJ2-2; possibly TRBD2 for D (5 bases). The CDR3 has 16 amino acids. CDR3 sequence: CASSPQDWANTGELLF. CDR3 DNA sequence: TGTGCCAGCAGTCCCCAGGACTGGGCGAACACCGGGGAGCTGTTATTT.

This clonotype was seen ten or more times. Written as DNA, the CDR3 is TGCAGTGCTAGACGAGGTCAGCCCCAGCATTTT. Protein sequence: CSARRGQPQHF. The rearrangement uses TRBV20-1 and TRBJ1-5; D uncertain. The length of the CDR3 is 11 residues. Trimming stripped 2 bases from V and 6 bases from J, with 5 bases between. Per germline, CDR1 DFQATT and CDR2 SNEGSKA (reference sequence).

This clonotype appeared once. A much larger clone lies a single base off, so this may be a read error. The rearrangement joins TRBV29-1 to TRBJ2-7, with D possibly matching TRBD2 (6 bases). CDR3 length: 19 amino acids. Germline V gene data show CDR1 as SQVTM and CDR2 as ANQGSEA. CDR3 sequence: CSVEMGGRDGKGVPYEQNF. The CDR3, as DNA: TGCAGCGTTGAAATGGGCGGGCGGGACGGCAAAGGGGTCCCATACGAGCAGAACTTC.

Only a few counts were recorded for this clonotype. This chain uses TRBV27 with TRBJ2-1, with D perhaps matching TRBD1 or TRBD2 (5 bases each). CDR3 length: 15 amino acids. V was pared by 3 bases and J by 0 bases, with 9 bases between. The V gene's germline CDR1 is MNHEY and CDR2 SMNVEV (reference sequence). DNA of the CDR3: TGTGCCAGCAGTTTGGGGACCATCTCCTACAATGAGCAGTTCTTC. Amino acid sequence: CASSLGTISYNEQFF.